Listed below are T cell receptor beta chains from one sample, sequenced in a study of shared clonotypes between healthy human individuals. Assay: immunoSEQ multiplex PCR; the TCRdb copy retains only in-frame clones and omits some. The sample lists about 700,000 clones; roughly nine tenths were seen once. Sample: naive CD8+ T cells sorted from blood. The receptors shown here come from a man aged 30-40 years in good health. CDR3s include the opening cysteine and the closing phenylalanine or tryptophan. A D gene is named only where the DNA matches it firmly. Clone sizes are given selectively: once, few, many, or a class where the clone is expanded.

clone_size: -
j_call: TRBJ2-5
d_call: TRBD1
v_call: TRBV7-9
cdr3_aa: CASSPPDRGLWAQYF
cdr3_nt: TGTGCCAGCAGCCCCCCGGACAGGGGACTTTGGGCCCAGTACTTC

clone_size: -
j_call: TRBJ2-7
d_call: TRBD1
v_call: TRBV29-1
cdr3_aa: CSAIAGGEQYF
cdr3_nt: TGCAGCGCAATCGCAGGGGGCGAGCAGTACTTC

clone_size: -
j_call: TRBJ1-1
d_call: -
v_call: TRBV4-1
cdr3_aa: CASSQDDGEKVAFF
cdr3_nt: TGCGCCAGCAGCCAAGATGATGGGGAAAAGGTAGCTTTCTTT

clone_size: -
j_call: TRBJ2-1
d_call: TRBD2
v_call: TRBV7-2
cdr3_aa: CASSLGLAGFNEQFF
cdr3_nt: TGTGCCAGCAGCTTAGGACTAGCGGGCTTTAATGAGCAGTTCTTC

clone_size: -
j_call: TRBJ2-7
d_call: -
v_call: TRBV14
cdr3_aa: CASSQRDHYEQYF
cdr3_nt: TGTGCCAGCAGCCAACGGGACCACTACGAGCAGTACTTC

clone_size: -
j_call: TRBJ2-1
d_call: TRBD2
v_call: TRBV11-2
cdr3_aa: CASSLTSSGEQFF
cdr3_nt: TGTGCCAGCAGCCTGACTAGCTCGGGTGAGCAGTTCTTC

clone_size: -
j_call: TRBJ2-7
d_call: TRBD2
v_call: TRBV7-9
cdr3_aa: CASSSRLAGEYEQYF
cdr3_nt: TGTGCCAGCAGCTCCCGACTAGCGGGAGAATACGAGCAGTACTTC

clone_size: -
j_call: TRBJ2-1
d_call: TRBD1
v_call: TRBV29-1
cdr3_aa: CSVEGDTGGVSSYNEQFF
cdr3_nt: TGCAGCGTTGAAGGGGATACAGGGGGCGTGAGCTCCTACAATGAGCAGTTCTTC

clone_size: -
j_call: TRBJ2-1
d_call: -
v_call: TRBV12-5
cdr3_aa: CASGLSVTKAYNEQFF
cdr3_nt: TGTGCTAGTGGTTTGTCCGTGACGAAGGCCTACAATGAGCAGTTCTTC

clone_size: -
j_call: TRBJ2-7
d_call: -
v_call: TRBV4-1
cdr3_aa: CASSQDLYSMHQYF
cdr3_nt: TGCGCCAGCAGCCAAGATCTGTATAGTATGCACCAGTACTTC

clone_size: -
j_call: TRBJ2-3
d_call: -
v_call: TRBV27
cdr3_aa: CASSFPTSTDTQYF
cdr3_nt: TGTGCCAGCAGTTTCCCCACTAGCACAGATACGCAGTATTTT

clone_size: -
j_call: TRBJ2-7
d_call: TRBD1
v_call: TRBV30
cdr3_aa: CAWEGAPGYEQYF
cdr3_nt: TGTGCCTGGGAGGGGGCGCCAGGATACGAGCAGTACTTC

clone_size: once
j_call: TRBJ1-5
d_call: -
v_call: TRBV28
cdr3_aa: CASSLLFEDQPQHF
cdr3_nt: TGTGCCAGCAGTTTATTGTTTGAGGATCAGCCCCAGCATTTT

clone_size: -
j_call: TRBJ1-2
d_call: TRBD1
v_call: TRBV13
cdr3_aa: CASSLGTGGHYGYTF
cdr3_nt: TGTGCCAGCAGCTTAGGGACAGGGGGCCACTATGGCTACACCTTC

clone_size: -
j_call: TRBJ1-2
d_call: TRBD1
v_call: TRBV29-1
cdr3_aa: CSVDLDRNYGYTF
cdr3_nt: TGCAGCGTTGACTTGGACAGGAACTATGGCTACACCTTC

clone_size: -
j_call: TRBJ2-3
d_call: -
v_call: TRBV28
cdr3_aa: CASSTRVSTDTQYF
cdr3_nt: TGTGCCAGCAGTACTCGGGTTAGCACAGATACGCAGTATTTT

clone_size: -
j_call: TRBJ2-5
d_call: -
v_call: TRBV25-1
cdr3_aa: CASSESQGPAYF
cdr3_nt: TGTGCCAGCAGTGAGAGCCAGGGCCCCGCTTACTTC

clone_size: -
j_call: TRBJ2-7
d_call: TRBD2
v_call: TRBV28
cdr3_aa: CASSGGAPDEQYF
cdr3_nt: TGTGCCAGCAGCGGGGGGGCGCCGGACGAGCAGTACTTC

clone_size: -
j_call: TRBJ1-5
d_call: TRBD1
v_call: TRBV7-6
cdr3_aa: CASSAGGQPQHF
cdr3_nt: TGTGCCAGCAGCGCAGGGGGTCAGCCCCAGCATTTT

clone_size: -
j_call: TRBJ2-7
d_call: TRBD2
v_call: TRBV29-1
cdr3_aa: CSVVLIGTSGAYEQYF
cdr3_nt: TGCAGCGTCGTACTTATCGGGACTAGCGGAGCTTACGAGCAGTACTTC

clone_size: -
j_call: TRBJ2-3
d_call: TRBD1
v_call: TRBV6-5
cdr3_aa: CASSRDRGDTQYF
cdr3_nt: TGTGCCAGCAGCCGGGACAGGGGAGATACGCAGTATTTT

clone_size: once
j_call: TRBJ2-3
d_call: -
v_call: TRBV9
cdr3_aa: CASSSPRDKAADTQYF
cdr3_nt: TGTGCCAGCAGCTCCCCTCGGGACAAAGCCGCAGATACGCAGTATTTT

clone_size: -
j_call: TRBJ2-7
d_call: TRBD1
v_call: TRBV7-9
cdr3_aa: CASSNGRTGVNYEQYF
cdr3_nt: TGTGCCAGCAGCAATGGCCGTACAGGGGTTAACTACGAGCAGTACTTC

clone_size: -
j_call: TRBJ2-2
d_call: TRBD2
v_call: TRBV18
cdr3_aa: CASSPAGGYTGELFF
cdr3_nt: TGTGCCAGCTCACCCGCGGGGGGCTACACCGGGGAGCTGTTTTTT

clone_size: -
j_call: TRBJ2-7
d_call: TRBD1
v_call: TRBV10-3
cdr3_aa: CAISGSGTGNPYEQYF
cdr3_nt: TGTGCCATCAGTGGGTCCGGGACAGGGAATCCCTACGAGCAGTACTTC

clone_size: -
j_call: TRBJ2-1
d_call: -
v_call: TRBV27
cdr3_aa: CASSLRSENEQFF
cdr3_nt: TGTGCCAGCAGCCTTCGTTCCGAGAATGAGCAGTTCTTC

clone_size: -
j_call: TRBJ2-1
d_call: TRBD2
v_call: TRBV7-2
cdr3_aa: CASSWRLAGDEQFF
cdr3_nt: TGTGCCAGCAGCTGGCGGCTAGCGGGAGATGAGCAGTTCTTC

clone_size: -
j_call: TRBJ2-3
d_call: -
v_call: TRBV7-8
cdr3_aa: CAVDGGLRTDTQYF
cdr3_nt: TGTGCCGTCGACGGAGGGCTCCGCACAGATACGCAGTATTTT

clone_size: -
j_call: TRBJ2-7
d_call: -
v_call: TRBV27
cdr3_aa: CASSLLGGTDEQYF
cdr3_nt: TGTGCCAGCAGTTTATTGGGCGGGACAGACGAGCAGTACTTC

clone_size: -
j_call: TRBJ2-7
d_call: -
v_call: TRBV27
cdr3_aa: CASSFLDRTYEQYF
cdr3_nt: TGTGCCAGCAGTTTCCTCGACAGGACCTACGAGCAGTACTTC